These T cell receptor beta chains were read from a single sample in a study of blood T cell repertoires in COVID-19. Produced via immunoSEQ multiplex PCR; TCRdb's table is partial and in-frame only. The table shows fewer than 110,000 clones, with around 92% occurring only once. The sequenced material came from peripheral blood. These receptors were taken from a man aged 50-60 years with active COVID-19. The CDR3 runs from the conserved cysteine through the conserved F or W. Fields, in order: V gene, clone size, CDR3 length, D gene, J gene, CDR3 DNA, CDR3 protein. A D gene is named only where the DNA matches it firmly. Some rows mark clone size as missing; the rest say once, few, many or name a class of expanded clone.

v_call: TRBV30
clone_size: .
cdr3_length: 16
d_call: .
j_call: TRBJ2-6
cdr3_nt: TGTGCCTGGAGAACGCACAGGATCTCTGGGGCCAACGTCCTGACTTTC
cdr3_aa: CAWRTHRISGANVLTF

v_call: TRBV4-1
clone_size: once
cdr3_length: 17
d_call: .
j_call: TRBJ2-5
cdr3_nt: TGCGCCAGCAGCCAAGGGAAAGACAGAACAGGACGAGGGACCCAGTACTTC
cdr3_aa: CASSQGKDRTGRGTQYF

v_call: TRBV11-2
clone_size: .
cdr3_length: 11
d_call: .
j_call: TRBJ2-7
cdr3_nt: TGTGCCAGCAGCGGCGGGGTCGAGCAGTACTTC
cdr3_aa: CASSGGVEQYF

v_call: TRBV28
clone_size: .
cdr3_length: 17
d_call: TRBD2
j_call: TRBJ2-3
cdr3_nt: TGTGCCAGCAGTTTCCCCATAGCGGGAGTTAAGGGAGATACGCAGTATTTT
cdr3_aa: CASSFPIAGVKGDTQYF

v_call: TRBV6-5
clone_size: .
cdr3_length: 13
d_call: .
j_call: TRBJ2-7
cdr3_nt: TGTGCCAGCAGCCGCACAGGGTACTACGAGCAGTACTTC
cdr3_aa: CASSRTGYYEQYF

v_call: TRBV6-5
clone_size: .
cdr3_length: 14
d_call: .
j_call: TRBJ1-5
cdr3_nt: TGTGCCAGCGGGCACTTACAGGCATATCAGCCCCAGCATTTT
cdr3_aa: CASGHLQAYQPQHF

v_call: TRBV5-1
clone_size: few
cdr3_length: 16
d_call: TRBD2
j_call: TRBJ2-3
cdr3_nt: TGCGCCAGCAGCTTGCCGCTAGCGGGAAGCACAGATACGCAGTATTTT
cdr3_aa: CASSLPLAGSTDTQYF

v_call: TRBV2
clone_size: .
cdr3_length: 14
d_call: .
j_call: TRBJ2-2
cdr3_nt: TGTGCCAGCACTTTTTCTGAGGTGGGCGGGGAGCTGTTTTTT
cdr3_aa: CASTFSEVGGELFF

v_call: TRBV6-5
clone_size: .
cdr3_length: 15
d_call: TRBD2
j_call: TRBJ2-3
cdr3_nt: TGTGCCAGCAGTAAGCTAGCGGGGTATAAAGATACGCAGTATTTT
cdr3_aa: CASSKLAGYKDTQYF

v_call: TRBV3-1/TRBV3-2
clone_size: .
cdr3_length: 15
d_call: .
j_call: TRBJ2-1
cdr3_nt: TGTGCCAGCAGCCAAGACGCCGGGTCCTACAATGAGCAGTTCTTC
cdr3_aa: CASSQDAGSYNEQFF

v_call: TRBV7-2
clone_size: few
cdr3_length: 17
d_call: TRBD2
j_call: TRBJ2-1
cdr3_nt: TGTGCCAGCAGCATCATGGTTAGCGGGAGGGGGTACAATGAGCAGTTCTTC
cdr3_aa: CASSIMVSGRGYNEQFF

v_call: TRBV5-1
clone_size: .
cdr3_length: 16
d_call: TRBD2
j_call: TRBJ2-5
cdr3_nt: TGCGCCAGCAGCTTGGGGACTAGCGGTCGCACGGAGACCCAGTACTTC
cdr3_aa: CASSLGTSGRTETQYF

v_call: TRBV9
clone_size: .
cdr3_length: 16
d_call: TRBD2
j_call: TRBJ2-1
cdr3_nt: TGTGCCAGCAGCGTGGGTGCGGGAGGGCCTGTATCAGAGCAGTTCTTC
cdr3_aa: CASSVGAGGPVSEQFF

v_call: TRBV19
clone_size: .
cdr3_length: 16
d_call: .
j_call: TRBJ1-4
cdr3_nt: TGTGCCAGTAGTATAGGCGGGCATTCAACTAATGAAAAACTGTTTTTT
cdr3_aa: CASSIGGHSTNEKLFF

v_call: TRBV10-3
clone_size: .
cdr3_length: 15
d_call: TRBD2
j_call: TRBJ2-5
cdr3_nt: TGTGCCATCAGCGCCACTAGCGGGAAAGGAGAGACCCAGTACTTC
cdr3_aa: CAISATSGKGETQYF

v_call: TRBV24-1
clone_size: .
cdr3_length: 13
d_call: TRBD2
j_call: TRBJ2-5
cdr3_nt: TGTGCCACCAGTGACAGCGGGAGAGAGACCCAGTACTTC
cdr3_aa: CATSDSGRETQYF

v_call: TRBV29-1
clone_size: .
cdr3_length: 12
d_call: .
j_call: TRBJ2-5
cdr3_nt: TGCAGCGTTGAACGCGGAGGAGAGACCCAGTACTTC
cdr3_aa: CSVERGGETQYF

v_call: TRBV9
clone_size: .
cdr3_length: 16
d_call: TRBD2
j_call: TRBJ2-1
cdr3_nt: TGTGCCAGCAGCGTAAGGTCACTAGCGGGACCCAATGAGCAGTTCTTC
cdr3_aa: CASSVRSLAGPNEQFF

v_call: TRBV28
clone_size: .
cdr3_length: 15
d_call: TRBD1
j_call: TRBJ1-5
cdr3_nt: TGTGCCAGCAGATCATGGACAGGGCGCAATCAGCCCCAGCATTTT
cdr3_aa: CASRSWTGRNQPQHF

v_call: TRBV5-1
clone_size: .
cdr3_length: 15
d_call: .
j_call: TRBJ2-1
cdr3_nt: TGCGCCAGCAGCCTGGACCTTCTAGCTTACAATGAGCAGTTCTTC
cdr3_aa: CASSLDLLAYNEQFF

v_call: TRBV28
clone_size: .
cdr3_length: 11
d_call: .
j_call: TRBJ1-5
cdr3_nt: TGTGCCAGCAGTCCCGATCAGCCCCAGCATTTT
cdr3_aa: CASSPDQPQHF

v_call: TRBV19
clone_size: .
cdr3_length: 14
d_call: .
j_call: TRBJ1-3
cdr3_nt: TGTGCCAGTAGTCAACAGGGCTCTGGAAACACCATATATTTT
cdr3_aa: CASSQQGSGNTIYF